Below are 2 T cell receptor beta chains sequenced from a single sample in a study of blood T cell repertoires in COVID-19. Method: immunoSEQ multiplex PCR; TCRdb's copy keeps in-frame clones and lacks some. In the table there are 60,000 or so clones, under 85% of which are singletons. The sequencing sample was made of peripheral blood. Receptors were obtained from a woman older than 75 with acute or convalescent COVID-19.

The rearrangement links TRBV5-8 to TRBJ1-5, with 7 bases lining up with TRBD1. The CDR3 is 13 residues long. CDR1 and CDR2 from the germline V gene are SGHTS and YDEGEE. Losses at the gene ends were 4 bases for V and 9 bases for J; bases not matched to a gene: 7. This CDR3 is CASSRTGVGPQHF. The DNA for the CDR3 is TGTGCCAGCAGCCGGACAGGCGTTGGGCCCCAGCATTTT.

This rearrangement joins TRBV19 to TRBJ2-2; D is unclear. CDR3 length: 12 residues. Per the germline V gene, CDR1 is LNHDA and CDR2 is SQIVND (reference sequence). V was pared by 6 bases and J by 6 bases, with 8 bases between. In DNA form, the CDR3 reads TGTGCCAGTAGAAGTAGCCCCGGGGAGCTGTTTTTT. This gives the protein CASRSSPGELFF. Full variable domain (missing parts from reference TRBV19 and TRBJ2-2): DGGITQSPKYLFRKEGQNVTLSCEQNLNHDAMYWYRQDPGQGLRLIYYSQIVNDFQKGDIAEGYSVSREKKESFPLTVTSAQKNPTAFYLCASRSSPGELFFGEGSRLTVL.